A selection of T cell receptor beta chains follows, all from one sample in a study of blood T cells in healthy people across ages. From the 5' RACE reads, TCRdb called clonotypes with MiXCR, one entry per CDR3 protein. The sample holds more than 600,000 distinct CDR3 sequences, around a quarter seen once. The sample also formed part of further work on T cells of mothers and their children.

Sequencing was performed on blood. Source of these receptors: a boy younger than 18 in good health. Each CDR3 is given with its conserved first and last residue. The D gene is left open where the match is weak. Some rows have no size entry. The others give once, few or many, or a class for an expanded clone.

j_call: TRBJ2-7; cdr3_length: 14; clone_size: .; v_call: TRBV11-2; d_call: .; cdr3_nt: TGTGCCAGCAGCTACGGGACGGCCGCCTACGAGCAGTACTTC; cdr3_aa: CASSYGTAAYEQYF
j_call: TRBJ2-7; cdr3_length: 14; clone_size: .; v_call: TRBV29-1; d_call: .; cdr3_nt: TGCAGCGTTGAAGACCCCGGGACACAGTACGAGCAGTACTTC; cdr3_aa: CSVEDPGTQYEQYF
j_call: TRBJ2-7; cdr3_length: 13; clone_size: few; v_call: TRBV6-1; d_call: .; cdr3_nt: TGTGCCAGCAGGAAGGACAGTTTTTACGAGCAGTACTTC; cdr3_aa: CASRKDSFYEQYF
j_call: TRBJ2-3; cdr3_length: 17; clone_size: .; v_call: TRBV4-3; d_call: TRBD2; cdr3_nt: TGCGCCAGCAGCCAAGATCCCCTAGCGGGGAAAACAGATACGCAGTATTTT; cdr3_aa: CASSQDPLAGKTDTQYF
j_call: TRBJ2-7; cdr3_length: 12; clone_size: few; v_call: TRBV10-2; d_call: TRBD1; cdr3_nt: TGCGCCAGCACGGACAGGGACCACGAGCAGTACTTC; cdr3_aa: CASTDRDHEQYF
j_call: TRBJ2-2; cdr3_length: 14; clone_size: .; v_call: TRBV7-2; d_call: .; cdr3_nt: TGTGCCAGCAGCTTATGGACAGAGACCGGGGAGCTGTTTTTT; cdr3_aa: CASSLWTETGELFF
j_call: TRBJ1-4; cdr3_length: 15; clone_size: .; v_call: TRBV7-9; d_call: TRBD1; cdr3_nt: TGTGCCAGCAGCTTCCAACAGGGGTGGAATGAAAAACTGTTTTTT; cdr3_aa: CASSFQQGWNEKLFF
j_call: TRBJ1-2; cdr3_length: 13; clone_size: .; v_call: TRBV6-6; d_call: TRBD1; cdr3_nt: TGTGCCAGCAGTAACAGGGGGCTCTATGGCTACACCTTC; cdr3_aa: CASSNRGLYGYTF
j_call: TRBJ2-7; cdr3_length: 12; clone_size: .; v_call: TRBV12-3/TRBV12-4; d_call: .; cdr3_nt: TGTGCCAGCAGTTTCCACAGAAACGAGCAGTACTTC; cdr3_aa: CASSFHRNEQYF
j_call: TRBJ2-7; cdr3_length: 15; clone_size: .; v_call: TRBV11-2; d_call: TRBD1; cdr3_nt: TGTGCCAGCAGCTTTGGGACAGGGGGCTTCGACGAGCAGTACTTC; cdr3_aa: CASSFGTGGFDEQYF
j_call: TRBJ1-2; cdr3_length: 13; clone_size: .; v_call: TRBV7-9; d_call: .; cdr3_nt: TGTGCCAGCAGCTTAGTTGGGGGCTATGGCTACACCTTC; cdr3_aa: CASSLVGGYGYTF
j_call: TRBJ2-1; cdr3_length: 15; clone_size: .; v_call: TRBV29-1; d_call: TRBD2; cdr3_nt: TGCAGCGTTGATGCAGCGGGAGGAAACTACAACGAGCAGTTCTTC; cdr3_aa: CSVDAAGGNYNEQFF
j_call: TRBJ1-1; cdr3_length: 15; clone_size: few; v_call: TRBV7-2; d_call: .; cdr3_nt: TGTGCCAGCAGCCTCCAGGATCTCGGGGAGGCTGAAGCTTTCTTT; cdr3_aa: CASSLQDLGEAEAFF
j_call: TRBJ2-1; cdr3_length: 14; clone_size: .; v_call: TRBV5-1; d_call: TRBD2; cdr3_nt: TGCGCCAGCAGCGTGACTAGCGGAGACAATGAGCAGTTCTTC; cdr3_aa: CASSVTSGDNEQFF
j_call: TRBJ2-7; cdr3_length: 17; clone_size: .; v_call: TRBV6-1; d_call: TRBD1; cdr3_nt: TGTGCCAGCAGCGCACAAGTTCCCGAGACAGGGGCGGGCGAGCAGTACTTC; cdr3_aa: CASSAQVPETGAGEQYF
j_call: TRBJ2-3; cdr3_length: 12; clone_size: few; v_call: TRBV7-8; d_call: .; cdr3_nt: TGTGCCAGCTCGATGGCGGGAGATACGCAGTATTTT; cdr3_aa: CASSMAGDTQYF
j_call: TRBJ1-1; cdr3_length: 14; clone_size: few; v_call: TRBV12-5; d_call: .; cdr3_nt: TGTGCTAGTGGTTTGAGGGACGGGAACACTGAAGCTTTCTTT; cdr3_aa: CASGLRDGNTEAFF
j_call: TRBJ2-1; cdr3_length: 14; clone_size: .; v_call: TRBV27; d_call: .; cdr3_nt: TGTGCCAGCACGGGAAGGGGTACTTACAATGAGCAGTTCTTC; cdr3_aa: CASTGRGTYNEQFF
j_call: TRBJ2-6; cdr3_length: 15; clone_size: .; v_call: TRBV6-6; d_call: .; cdr3_nt: TGTGCCAGCACCCCTGATAGGGATGGGGCCAACGTCCTGACTTTC; cdr3_aa: CASTPDRDGANVLTF
j_call: TRBJ2-7; cdr3_length: 15; clone_size: few; v_call: TRBV11-2; d_call: TRBD2; cdr3_nt: TGTGCCAGCAGCACCCGGACTAGCGGGGGGTCATTGCTGTACTTC; cdr3_aa: CASSTRTSGGSLLYF
j_call: TRBJ2-1; cdr3_length: 19; clone_size: .; v_call: TRBV19; d_call: TRBD2; cdr3_nt: TGTGCCAGTACCATTAGCCTAGGACTAGCGGGTTTGGATATAGATGAGCAGTTCTTC; cdr3_aa: CASTISLGLAGLDIDEQFF
j_call: TRBJ2-5; cdr3_length: 12; clone_size: .; v_call: TRBV20-1; d_call: TRBD1; cdr3_nt: TGCAGTGCTGGACGACAGGGGGAGACCCAGTACTTC; cdr3_aa: CSAGRQGETQYF
j_call: TRBJ1-1; cdr3_length: 16; clone_size: .; v_call: TRBV5-1; d_call: TRBD1; cdr3_nt: TGCGCCAGCAGCTCAAGACAGGGAGGGACGAACACTGAAGCTTTCTTT; cdr3_aa: CASSSRQGGTNTEAFF
j_call: TRBJ2-1; cdr3_length: 14; clone_size: few; v_call: TRBV4-1; d_call: .; cdr3_nt: TGCGCCAGCAGCCAAGTTGGCTACCCCTACGAGCAGTTCTTC; cdr3_aa: CASSQVGYPYEQFF
j_call: TRBJ1-1; cdr3_length: 17; clone_size: .; v_call: TRBV14; d_call: .; cdr3_nt: TGTGCCAGCAGCCATTTCGGGGGCCCTTTGGGGGACACTGAAGCTTTCTTT; cdr3_aa: CASSHFGGPLGDTEAFF
j_call: TRBJ1-4; cdr3_length: 16; clone_size: few; v_call: TRBV7-2; d_call: .; cdr3_nt: TGTGCCAGCAGCTTCGCCGGGACACTCGGAGGTGAAAAACTGTTTTTT; cdr3_aa: CASSFAGTLGGEKLFF
j_call: TRBJ1-2; cdr3_length: 16; clone_size: once; v_call: TRBV7-9; d_call: TRBD1; cdr3_nt: TGTGCCAGCAGCTTCGATTCGGGACAGGGGGCTCATGGCTACACCTTC; cdr3_aa: CASSFDSGQGAHGYTF